The 9 T cell receptor beta chains below were found in one sample sequenced in a study of blood T cell repertoires in COVID-19. The repertoire was sequenced with immunoSEQ multiplex PCR; TCRdb's copy has only in-frame clones and lacks some. The sample has some 410,000 clones; around nine tenths are singletons. Specimen: PBMCs or T cells enriched from blood (not recorded which). These receptor sequences come from a woman under 40 with acute COVID-19.

V gene TRBV20-1 combines with J gene TRBJ2-2, with 10 bases identical to TRBD2. The CDR3 is 15 residues long. Trimming cost V 3 bases and J 3 bases; bases outside gene matches: 4. In germline, CDR1 is DFQATT, CDR2 SNEGSKA (reference sequence). CDR3 sequence reads: CSASSGGHYTGELFF. CDR3 nucleotides: TGCAGTGCTAGTAGCGGGGGGCACTACACCGGGGAGCTGTTTTTT.

V and J are TRBV4-3 and TRBJ1-1, with a tentative D call TRBD1 (5 bases). The ends were cut back, 1 base at V and 7 bases at J, with 13 bases in the middle. Germline CDR1 and CDR2: LGHNA and YSLEER. The CDR3 length is 14 residues. The CDR3 nucleotides read TGCGCCAGCAGCCAAGGCCCGGGGGGAGGTGAAGCTTTCTTT. Translated, it gives CASSQGPGGGEAFF.

This clone was observed a few times. The rearrangement joins TRBV24-1 to TRBJ1-2; D not certain. V was cut by 7 bases and J by 6 bases, with 8 bases left in between. The CDR3 contains 11 residues. Per the germline V gene, CDR1 is KGHDR and CDR2 is SFDVKD. For the CDR3, the DNA is TGTGCCACCAGGGGGAGGGATGGCTACACCTTC. Its protein is CATRGRDGYTF.

The chain recombines TRBV7-8 with TRBJ1-4; the match to TRBD1 covers 9 bases. Germline CDR1 and CDR2: SGHVS and FQNEAQ. This CDR3 is built from 14 residues. V shed 5 bases, J shed 8 bases, and the junction held 6 bases outside the gene matches. The CDR3 DNA sequence: TGTGCCAGCAGCGGGTGGACAGGGGAAGAAAAACTGTTTTTT. Translation: CASSGWTGEEKLFF.

The chain employs TRBV4-3 and TRBJ1-5, with D possibly being TRBD1 (6 bases). CDR1 LGHNA and CDR2 YSLEER come from the germline V gene. The germline V and J ends were trimmed by 0 bases and 6 bases, with 21 bases remaining between them. The CDR3 is made up of 18 amino acids. The CDR3 sequence: CASSQDFSGVSGFQPQHF. The DNA for the CDR3 is TGCGCCAGCAGCCAAGATTTTTCAGGGGTTTCGGGTTTTCAGCCCCAGCATTTT.

V usage is TRBV24-1 and J usage is TRBJ2-1; D perhaps matches TRBD1 (5 bases). V lost 3 bases to trimming and J lost 12 bases, with 11 bases between them. The CDR3 length is 12 residues. CDR1 and CDR2 (germline): KGHDR, SFDVKD. The CDR3 spells CATSDPGFGQFF. The DNA of the CDR3 is TGTGCCACCAGTGATCCAGGGTTTGGGCAGTTCTTC.

Concerning this clone: Since the CDR3 does not end with the conserved phenylalanine or tryptophan, this likely comes from a read error. The DNA is omitted, as the CDR3 cannot be located on it reliably, and the CDR3 follows TCRdb's listing. The chain recombines TRBV11-3 with TRBJ1-2. Germline V gene lookup returns CDR1 SGHNT and CDR2 YENEEA. Counting both end residues, the CDR3 totals 8 amino acids. The CDR3 loop is CASPQQRG.

The chain recombines TRBV12-3 or TRBV12-4 with TRBJ2-4; unclear D gene. Between the trimmed V and J ends, which lost 1 base and 11 bases, there was a span of 6 bases. This CDR3 has 11 amino acids. The CDR3 loop is CASSLGLFQYF. In nucleotides, the CDR3 is TGTGCCAGCAGTTTAGGTCTATTTCAGTACTTC.

This clone came up a few times. This rearrangement joins TRBV6-2 or TRBV6-3 to TRBJ2-7; weak D call: TRBD1 (6 bases). Germline loops: CDR1 MNHEY, CDR2 SVGEGT. The CDR3 is 16 residues long. V was trimmed by 0 bases and J by 0 bases, leaving 12 bases between them. This CDR3 reads CASSYSIQGSSYEQYF. CDR3 sequence (DNA): TGTGCCAGCAGTTACTCGATTCAGGGGAGCTCCTACGAGCAGTACTTC.